A selection of T cell receptor beta chains follows, all from one sample in a study of cytomegalovirus exposure and HLA in healthy donors. Only in-frame clones appear in the TCRdb table, and some are missing; sequencing was by immunoSEQ multiplex PCR. The table lists under 250,000 clones, 65% to 85% of them singletons. The sample was PBMCs. All receptors derive from a boy between 2 and 10 years old in good health and CMV-seronegative. Each CDR3 is given with its conserved first and last residue. The D gene is left open where the match is weak. Size tells how often a clone was seen (once, few, many) or the class of an expanded clone, and some rows leave it out.

V	length	D	J	size	DNA	CDR3
TRBV5-6	11	-	TRBJ2-7	-	TGTGCCAGCAGCTCGACGGGGGAGCAGTACTTC	CASSSTGEQYF
TRBV4-2	13	-	TRBJ1-2	-	TGTGCCAGCAGCCGCGCAGGGGCGGGTGGCTACACCTTC	CASSRAGAGGYTF
TRBV5-5	16	TRBD2	TRBJ2-1	-	TGTGCCAGCAGCTTGCGGGGGGAGGACTCCTACAATGAGCAGTTCTTC	CASSLRGEDSYNEQFF
TRBV4-1	15	-	TRBJ1-2	few	TGCGCCAGCAGCCAACCCCTAGCCAGGCTCTATGGCTACACCTTC	CASSQPLARLYGYTF
TRBV30	14	-	TRBJ1-4	-	TGTGCCTGGACCGGGGGGCCTCTAGTAGGAAAACTGTTTTTT	CAWTGGPLVGKLFF
TRBV19	16	-	TRBJ2-4	-	TGTGCCAGTAGTATTGGGCAGGGCTTAGTCAAAAACATTCAGTACTTC	CASSIGQGLVKNIQYF
TRBV6-6	12	-	TRBJ2-7	once	TGTGCCAGCAGTTACGAGAAGTACGAGCAGTACTTC	CASSYEKYEQYF
TRBV7-9	13	TRBD1	TRBJ1-2	-	TGTGCCAGCAGCTCCTACTCGACAGGGGGCTACACCTTC	CASSSYSTGGYTF
TRBV5-8	15	TRBD1	TRBJ1-2	-	TGTGCCAGCAGCTTGTCCCGGGACAGGGGGCTCGGCTACACCTTC	CASSLSRDRGLGYTF
TRBV7-9	15	-	TRBJ2-3	-	TGTGCCAGCAGCCCTATAGCCCAGCGTACAGATACGCAGTATTTT	CASSPIAQRTDTQYF
TRBV6-5	14	-	TRBJ2-2	-	TGTGCCAGCAGTTATTCCCTGAACACCGGGGAGCTGTTTTTT	CASSYSLNTGELFF
TRBV13	16	TRBD1	TRBJ1-6	-	TGTGCCAGCAGCTTGACAGGGGGCGCGGGGAATTCACCCCTCCACTTT	CASSLTGGAGNSPLHF
TRBV27	14	TRBD1	TRBJ1-1	-	TGTGCCAGCAGAGGGGGGACAGCTAACACTGAAGCTTTCTTT	CASRGGTANTEAFF
TRBV21-1	18	-	TRBJ1-3	-	TGTGCCAGCATGGGCGGCCCCAGACAGGGGGCGTCCGGAAACACCATATATTTT	CASMGGPRQGASGNTIYF
TRBV9	16	-	TRBJ1-1	-	TGTGCCAGCAGCTCCAACCCCGGGGGATTGAACACTGAAGCTTTCTTT	CASSSNPGGLNTEAFF
TRBV11-2	15	TRBD1	TRBJ2-7	-	TGTGCCAGCAGCACTCGACAGGGGTATCTCCACGAGCAGTACTTC	CASSTRQGYLHEQYF
TRBV4-1	15	TRBD1	TRBJ1-5	once	TGCGCCAGCAGCCATGTCGGGACAGGGTCTATGGCCCAGCATTTT	CASSHVGTGSMAQHF
TRBV4-2	14	-	TRBJ2-7	once	TGTGCCAGCAGCCAAGGTGGCCTCTCCTACGAGCAGTACTTC	CASSQGGLSYEQYF
TRBV10-3	12	-	TRBJ1-2	-	TGTGCCATCAGGAGACAGATCTATGGCTACACCTTC	CAIRRQIYGYTF